This record looks at one TCR beta chain sequence and its context. The antigen is not known. This specimen belongs to a study of OX40 agonist ivuxolimab in advanced cancers. Study overall: Treatment of patients was with ivuxolimab, an agonistic anti-OX40 (CD134) antibody. Study-wide results and limits: There were, on average, more expanded clones in CD8+ T cells than in CD4+. Dose levels from 0.1 to 3.0 mg/kg saw CD4+ and CD8+ blood T cells expand clonally by week 6.

Looked up from germline, CDR1 is GTSNPN and CDR2 is SVGIG (reference sequence). V lost 2 bases and J 0 bases, leaving 11 bases between the germline ends. This CDR3 has 15 amino acids. Produced via immunoSEQ multiplex PCR; TCRdb's table is partial and in-frame only. The data show about 93,000 clones, 90% to 95% seen once. Material: CD4+ or CD8+ T cells sorted from blood, obtained in a trial of the OX40 agonist ivuxolimab. The receptor was derived from an adult with an advanced solid tumor such as melanoma, head and neck, liver or kidney cancer. V usage is TRBV30 and J usage is TRBJ2-1; no clear D. In DNA form, the CDR3 reads TGTGCCTGGAGTCAGGCCAGGAGCTCCTACAATGAGCAGTTCTTC. This codes for CAWSQARSSYNEQFF.